The clone carrying this TCR beta chain has only a few counts. As yet, its antigen is unknown. 13 Jbeta primers and 60 Vbeta primers were used for the PCR. Profiled with immunoSEQ multiplex PCR; TCRdb holds only in-frame clones, not every one. Here the sample spans about 140,000 clones, around 85% being singletons. Per the germline V gene, CDR1 is SGHTA and CDR2 is FQGTGA. This CDR3 is 14 amino acids long. V dropped 5 bases and J dropped 4; count of bases not matched to a gene: 5. The sample belongs to a study of cytomegalovirus exposure and HLA in healthy donors. Overall study: HLA-typed donors contributed around 85 million unique TCRs, which were held in an early data release.

Study-level findings and limits: Sequencing likely generated an artifact that appeared as a cluster of highly shared sequence variants. A link between a missense DCLRE1C variant and TCR beta V- and J-gene trimming emerged from a later analysis.

Each donor's status was that of a healthy bone marrow donor. The rearrangement joins TRBV7-3 to TRBJ1-1; 9 nucleotides line up with TRBD1. Input material: PBMCs. The receptor was isolated from a female donor in good health and CMV-seronegative. The CDR3 nucleotides read TGTGCCAGCAGCGTACAGGGGGCGGGCACTGAAGCTTTCTTT. Translated, it gives CASSVQGAGTEAFF.